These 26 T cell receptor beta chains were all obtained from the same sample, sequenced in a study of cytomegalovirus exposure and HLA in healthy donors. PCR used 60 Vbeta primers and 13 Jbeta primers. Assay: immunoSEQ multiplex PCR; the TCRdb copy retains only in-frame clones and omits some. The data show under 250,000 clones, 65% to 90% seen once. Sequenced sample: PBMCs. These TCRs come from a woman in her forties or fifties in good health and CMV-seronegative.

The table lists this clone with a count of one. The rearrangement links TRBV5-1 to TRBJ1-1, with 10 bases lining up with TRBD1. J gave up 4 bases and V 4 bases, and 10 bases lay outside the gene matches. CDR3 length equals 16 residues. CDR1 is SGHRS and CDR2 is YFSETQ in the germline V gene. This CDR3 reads CASSHSTGTGATEAFF. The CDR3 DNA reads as TGCGCCAGCAGCCATTCCACCGGGACAGGGGCCACTGAAGCTTTCTTT.

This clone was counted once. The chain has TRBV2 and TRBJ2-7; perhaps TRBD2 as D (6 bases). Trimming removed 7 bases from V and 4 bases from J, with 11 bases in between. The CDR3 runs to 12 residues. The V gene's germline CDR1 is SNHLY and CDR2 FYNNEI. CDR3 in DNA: TGTGCCAGCACGGGCGGGAAGTACGAGCAGTACTTC. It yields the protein CASTGGKYEQYF.

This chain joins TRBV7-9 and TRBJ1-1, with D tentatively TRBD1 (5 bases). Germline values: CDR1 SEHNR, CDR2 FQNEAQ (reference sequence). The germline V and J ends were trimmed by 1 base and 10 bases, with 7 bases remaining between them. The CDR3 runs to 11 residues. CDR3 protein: CASSLVDRAFF. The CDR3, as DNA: TGTGCCAGCAGCTTAGTTGACAGAGCTTTCTTT.

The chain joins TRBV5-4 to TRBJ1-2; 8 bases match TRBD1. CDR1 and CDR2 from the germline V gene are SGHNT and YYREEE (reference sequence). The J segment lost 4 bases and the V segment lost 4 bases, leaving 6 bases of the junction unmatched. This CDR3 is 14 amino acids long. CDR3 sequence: CASSHVTGGYGYTF. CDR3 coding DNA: TGTGCCAGCAGCCACGTTACAGGGGGCTATGGCTACACCTTC.

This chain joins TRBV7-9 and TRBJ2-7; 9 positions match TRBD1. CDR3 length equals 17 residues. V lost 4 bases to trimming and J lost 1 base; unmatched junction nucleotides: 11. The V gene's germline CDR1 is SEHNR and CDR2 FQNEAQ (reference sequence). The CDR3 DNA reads TGTGCCAGCAGCTCGTATAGTGGGACAGGGACTTCCTACGAGCAGTACTTC. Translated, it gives CASSSYSGTGTSYEQYF.

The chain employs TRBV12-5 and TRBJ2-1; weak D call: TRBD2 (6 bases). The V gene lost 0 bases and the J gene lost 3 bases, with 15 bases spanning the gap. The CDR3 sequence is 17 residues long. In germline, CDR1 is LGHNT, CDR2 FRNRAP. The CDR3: CASGLVLTGSYYNEQFF. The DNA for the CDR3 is TGTGCTAGTGGTTTGGTACTCACCGGGAGCTACTACAATGAGCAGTTCTTC.

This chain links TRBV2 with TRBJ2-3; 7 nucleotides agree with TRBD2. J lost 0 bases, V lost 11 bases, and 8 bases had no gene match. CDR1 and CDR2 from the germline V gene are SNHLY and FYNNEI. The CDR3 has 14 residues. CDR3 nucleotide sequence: TGTGCCGTCCCACTAGCGCCGAGCACAGATACGCAGTATTTT. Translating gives CAVPLAPSTDTQYF.

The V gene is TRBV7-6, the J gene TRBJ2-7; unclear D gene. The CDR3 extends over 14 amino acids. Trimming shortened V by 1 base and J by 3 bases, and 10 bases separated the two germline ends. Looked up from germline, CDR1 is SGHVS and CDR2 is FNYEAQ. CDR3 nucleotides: TGTGCCAGCAGCTTAGGCGGCAGCTTCTACGAGCAGTACTTC. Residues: CASSLGGSFYEQYF. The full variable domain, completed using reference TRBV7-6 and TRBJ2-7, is GAGVSQSPRYKVTKRGQDVALRCDPISGHVSLYWYRQALGQGPEFLTYFNYEAQQDKSGLPNDRFSAERPEGSISTLTIQRTEQRDSAMYRCASSLGGSFYEQYFGPGTRLTVT.

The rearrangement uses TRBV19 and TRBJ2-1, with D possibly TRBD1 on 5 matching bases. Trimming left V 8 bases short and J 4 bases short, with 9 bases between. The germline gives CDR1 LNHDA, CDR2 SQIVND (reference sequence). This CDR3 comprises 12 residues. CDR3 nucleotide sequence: TGTGCCAGTTTTGACAGATACAATGAGCAGTTCTTC. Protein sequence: CASFDRYNEQFF.

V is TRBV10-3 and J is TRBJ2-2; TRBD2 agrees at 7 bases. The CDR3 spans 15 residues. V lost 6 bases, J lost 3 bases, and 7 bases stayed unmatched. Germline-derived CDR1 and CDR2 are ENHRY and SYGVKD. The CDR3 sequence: CAISDLGGYTGELFF. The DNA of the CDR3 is TGTGCCATCAGCGACCTGGGGGGGTACACCGGGGAGCTGTTTTTT.

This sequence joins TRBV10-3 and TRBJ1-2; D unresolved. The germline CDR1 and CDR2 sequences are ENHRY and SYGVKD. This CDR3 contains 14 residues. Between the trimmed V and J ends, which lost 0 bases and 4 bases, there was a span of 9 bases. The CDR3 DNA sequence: TGTGCCATCAGTGAGTCGTCGGGGTTCTATGGCTACACCTTC. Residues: CAISESSGFYGYTF.

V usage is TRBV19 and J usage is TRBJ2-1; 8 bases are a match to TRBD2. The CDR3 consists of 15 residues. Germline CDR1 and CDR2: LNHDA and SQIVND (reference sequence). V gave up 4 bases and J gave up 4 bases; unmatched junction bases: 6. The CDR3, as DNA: TGTGCCAGTAGTACCTTAGGGACTAGTTACAATGAGCAGTTCTTC. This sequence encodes CASSTLGTSYNEQFF.

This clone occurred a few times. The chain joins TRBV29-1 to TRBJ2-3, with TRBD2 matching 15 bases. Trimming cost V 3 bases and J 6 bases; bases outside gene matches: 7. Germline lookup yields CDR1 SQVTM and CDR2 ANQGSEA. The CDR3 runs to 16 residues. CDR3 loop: CSVDIRTSGRVDTQYF. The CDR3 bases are TGCAGCGTTGATATCCGGACTAGCGGGAGGGTGGATACGCAGTATTTT.

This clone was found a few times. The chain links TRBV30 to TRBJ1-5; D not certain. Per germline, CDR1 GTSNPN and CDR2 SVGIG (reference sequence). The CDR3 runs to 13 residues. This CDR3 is CAYTAGSNQPQHF. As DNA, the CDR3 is TGTGCTTATACGGCCGGGAGCAATCAGCCCCAGCATTTT.

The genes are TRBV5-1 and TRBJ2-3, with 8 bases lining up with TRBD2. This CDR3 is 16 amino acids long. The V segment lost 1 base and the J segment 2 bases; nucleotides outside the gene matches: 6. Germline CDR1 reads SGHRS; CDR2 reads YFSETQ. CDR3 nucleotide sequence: TGCGCCAGCAGCTTGACGAGCGGGAGCTCCACAGATACGCAGTATTTT. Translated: CASSLTSGSSTDTQYF.

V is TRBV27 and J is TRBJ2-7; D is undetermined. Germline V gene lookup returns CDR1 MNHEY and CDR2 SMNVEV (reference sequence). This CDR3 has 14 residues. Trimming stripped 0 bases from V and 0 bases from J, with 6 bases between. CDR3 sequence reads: CASSLSGSSYEQYF. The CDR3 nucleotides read TGTGCCAGCAGTTTATCCGGTTCCTCCTACGAGCAGTACTTC.

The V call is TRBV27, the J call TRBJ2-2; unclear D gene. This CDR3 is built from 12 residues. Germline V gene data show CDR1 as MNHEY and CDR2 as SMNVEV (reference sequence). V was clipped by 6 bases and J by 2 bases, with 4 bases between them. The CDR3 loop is CASSFNTGELFF. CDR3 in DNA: TGTGCCAGCAGCTTTAACACCGGGGAGCTGTTTTTT.

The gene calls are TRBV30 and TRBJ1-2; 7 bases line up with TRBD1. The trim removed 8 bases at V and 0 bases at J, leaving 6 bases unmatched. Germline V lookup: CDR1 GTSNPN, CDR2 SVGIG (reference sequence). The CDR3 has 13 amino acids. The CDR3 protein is CAQSGQPNYGYTF. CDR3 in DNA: TGTGCCCAATCGGGACAGCCTAACTATGGCTACACCTTC.

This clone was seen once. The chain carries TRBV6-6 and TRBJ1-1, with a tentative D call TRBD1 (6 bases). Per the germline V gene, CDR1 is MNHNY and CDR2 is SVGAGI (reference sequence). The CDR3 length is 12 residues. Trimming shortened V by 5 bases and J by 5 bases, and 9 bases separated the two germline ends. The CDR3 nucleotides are TGTGCCAGCAGTCTACAGGGAACTGAAGCTTTCTTT. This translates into CASSLQGTEAFF.

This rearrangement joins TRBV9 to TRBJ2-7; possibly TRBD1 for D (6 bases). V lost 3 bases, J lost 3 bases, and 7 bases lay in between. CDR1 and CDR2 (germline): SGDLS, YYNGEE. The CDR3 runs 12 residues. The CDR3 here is CASSGDNYEQYF. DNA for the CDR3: TGTGCCAGCAGCGGGGACAACTACGAGCAGTACTTC. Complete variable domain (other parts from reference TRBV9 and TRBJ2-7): DSGVTQTPKHLITATGQRVTLRCSPRSGDLSVYWYQQSLDQGLQFLIQYYNGEERAKGNILERFSAQQFPDLHSELNLSSLELGDSALYFCASSGDNYEQYFGPGTRLTVT.

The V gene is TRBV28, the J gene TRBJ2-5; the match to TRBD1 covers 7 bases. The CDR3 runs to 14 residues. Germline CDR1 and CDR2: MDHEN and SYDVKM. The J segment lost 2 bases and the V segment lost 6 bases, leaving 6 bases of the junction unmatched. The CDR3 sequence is CASRDRPWQETQYF. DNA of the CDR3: TGTGCCAGCAGGGACAGGCCATGGCAAGAGACCCAGTACTTC.

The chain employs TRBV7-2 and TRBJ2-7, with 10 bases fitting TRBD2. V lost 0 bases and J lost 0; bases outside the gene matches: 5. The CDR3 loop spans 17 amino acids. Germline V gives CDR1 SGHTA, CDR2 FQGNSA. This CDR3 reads CASSLARTSGFSYEQYF. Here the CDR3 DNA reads TGTGCCAGCAGCTTAGCGCGGACTAGCGGATTCTCCTACGAGCAGTACTTC.

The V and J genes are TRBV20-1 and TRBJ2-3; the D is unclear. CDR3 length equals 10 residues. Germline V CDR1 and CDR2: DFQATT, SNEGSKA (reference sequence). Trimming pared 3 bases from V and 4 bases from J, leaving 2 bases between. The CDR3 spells CSASADTQYF. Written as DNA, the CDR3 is TGCAGTGCTAGCGCAGATACGCAGTATTTT.

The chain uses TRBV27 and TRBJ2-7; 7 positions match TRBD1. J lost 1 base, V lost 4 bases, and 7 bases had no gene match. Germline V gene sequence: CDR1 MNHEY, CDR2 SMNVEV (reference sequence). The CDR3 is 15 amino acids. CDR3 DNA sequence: TGTGCCAGCAGTTCAGACAGGGTCGGGTCCTACGAGCAGTACTTC. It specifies CASSSDRVGSYEQYF.

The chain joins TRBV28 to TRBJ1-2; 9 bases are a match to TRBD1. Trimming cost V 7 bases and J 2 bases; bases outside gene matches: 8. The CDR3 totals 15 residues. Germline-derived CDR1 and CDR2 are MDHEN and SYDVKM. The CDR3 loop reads CASTPGTGPNYGYTF. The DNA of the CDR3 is TGTGCCAGCACCCCGGGGACAGGGCCAAACTATGGCTACACCTTC.

CDR3 protein: CASSTFNEQFF. The CDR3 nucleotides read TGTGCCAGCAGTACTTTCAATGAGCAGTTCTTC. V and J are TRBV28 and TRBJ2-1; no clear D. The CDR3 length is 11 residues. CDR1 is MDHEN, CDR2 SYDVKM, per germline. Deletions cut 5 bases from V and 6 bases from J, with 5 bases between.